The 6 T cell receptor beta chains given below trace back to one sample, sequenced in a study of radiotherapy plus CTLA-4 blockade in lung cancer. Here immunoSEQ multiplex PCR was the method, and the copy in TCRdb shows in-frame clones only, minus some. The sample yields over 85,000 clones, around 88% seen once. The specimen comprised peripheral blood, sampled from a patient treated with radiotherapy plus ipilimumab. The source is a human donor with non-small cell lung cancer that progressed on radiotherapy plus ipilimumab.

The rearrangement uses TRBV2 and TRBJ2-1; 7 nucleotides align to TRBD2. The CDR3 is 13 residues long. V shed 7 bases, J shed 6 bases, and the junction held 6 bases outside the gene matches. The V gene's germline CDR1 is SNHLY and CDR2 FYNNEI. DNA of the CDR3: TGTGCCAGCAAGCGGGGAGGGTTCAATGAGCAGTTCTTC. Protein sequence: CASKRGGFNEQFF.

The J gene is TRBJ2-7, the V gene TRBV30; D is unresolved. The CDR3 covers 11 residues. CDR1 and CDR2 (germline): GTSNPN, SVGIG (reference sequence). V was trimmed by 1 base and J by 9 bases, leaving 10 bases between them. Here the CDR3 DNA reads TGTGCCTGGAGTGCCGGGTCTGGGCAGTACTTC. It is translated as CAWSAGSGQYF.

A few counts support this clone. This sequence joins TRBV6-1 and TRBJ1-3; D remains ambiguous. V was pared by 2 bases and J by 0 bases, with 8 bases between. CDR1 MNHNS and CDR2 SASEGT come from the germline V gene. The CDR3 loop spans 15 amino acids. Here the CDR3 reads CASSELRLSGNTIYF. In DNA, the CDR3 is TGTGCCAGCAGTGAATTGCGGCTCTCTGGAAACACCATATATTTT.

This chain connects TRBV30 to TRBJ2-1; 8 positions match TRBD2. The CDR3 has 14 amino acids. Trimming removed 1 base from V and 7 bases from J; junction bases left unmatched: 6. The germline V gene encodes CDR1 GTSNPN and CDR2 SVGIG (reference sequence). The CDR3 loop reads CAWSAGLGINEQFF. The CDR3 nucleotides read TGTGCCTGGAGTGCGGGACTAGGGATTAATGAGCAGTTCTTC.

This clone was seen just once. This sequence joins TRBV30 and TRBJ2-7; D possibly corresponds to TRBD2 (5 bases). The CDR3 covers 15 residues. V lost 0 bases, J lost 2 bases, and 14 bases lay in between. Germline V gene data show CDR1 as GTSNPN and CDR2 as SVGIG (reference sequence). As DNA, the CDR3 is TGTGCCTGGAGTGTACAAGTGGGGAGAGCCTACGAGCAGTACTTC. Amino acids: CAWSVQVGRAYEQYF.

This clone showed up just a few times. V gene TRBV19 combines with J gene TRBJ2-2; the D gene is possibly TRBD1 (6 bases). Looked up from germline, CDR1 is LNHDA and CDR2 is SQIVND (reference sequence). The ends were cut back, 7 bases at V and 6 bases at J, with 18 bases in the middle. The CDR3 loop spans 15 amino acids. The CDR3 sequence is CASTYMDSGAGELFF. The CDR3 coding sequence is TGTGCCAGTACCTACATGGACAGCGGCGCCGGGGAGCTGTTTTTT.